A single sample gave rise to the 24 T cell receptor beta chains below, sequenced in a study of T cell responses to AZD1222 COVID-19 vaccine. Here immunoSEQ multiplex PCR was the method, and the copy in TCRdb shows in-frame clones only, minus some. The sample holds under 150,000 clones, 93% seen once. Sequencing used peripheral blood, obtained on day 0 of AZD1222 vaccination. All receptors derive from an adult in good health.

J is TRBJ1-2 and V is TRBV19; D is perhaps TRBD1 (6 bases). Per the germline V gene, CDR1 is LNHDA and CDR2 is SQIVND (reference sequence). The ends were cut back, 4 bases at V and 4 bases at J, with 16 bases in the middle. CDR3 length equals 15 residues. The CDR3 protein is CASSSVPGQIYGYTF. The CDR3 coding sequence is TGTGCCAGTAGTAGCGTGCCTGGACAGATCTATGGCTACACCTTC. Based on the CDR3 plus reference TRBV19 and TRBJ1-2, the full variable domain is DGGITQSPKYLFRKEGQNVTLSCEQNLNHDAMYWYRQDPGQGLRLIYYSQIVNDFQKGDIAEGYSVSREKKESFPLTVTSAQKNPTAFYLCASSSVPGQIYGYTFGSGTRLTVV.

This CDR3 is CASSYRLGTEAFF. CDR3 nucleotide sequence: TGTGCCAGCAGTTACAGATTAGGGACTGAAGCTTTCTTT. This chain links TRBV6-2 or TRBV6-3 with TRBJ1-1; D ambiguous. This CDR3 has 13 amino acids. Germline values: CDR1 MNHEY, CDR2 SVGEGT. V dropped 2 bases and J dropped 5 bases, with 9 bases sitting between them.

The chain recombines TRBV19 with TRBJ1-2; D possibly corresponds to TRBD1 (5 bases). The V end lost 3 bases, the J end lost 4 bases, and 9 bases lay between the germline ends. The CDR3 has 13 amino acids. The germline gives CDR1 LNHDA, CDR2 SQIVND (reference sequence). The CDR3 DNA is TGTGCCAGTAGTATCTCGCAGGGCTATGGCTACACCTTC. Encoded protein: CASSISQGYGYTF. The variable domain in full, completed from reference TRBV19 and TRBJ1-2, reads DGGITQSPKYLFRKEGQNVTLSCEQNLNHDAMYWYRQDPGQGLRLIYYSQIVNDFQKGDIAEGYSVSREKKESFPLTVTSAQKNPTAFYLCASSISQGYGYTFGSGTRLTVV.

The V and J genes are TRBV6-5 and TRBJ1-1; no firm D call. Germline values: CDR1 MNHEY, CDR2 SVGAGI. V dropped 6 bases and J dropped 2 bases, with 16 bases sitting between them. The CDR3 has 15 residues. The CDR3 DNA reads as TGTGCCAGCAGCCGGTCCTCAGCCGGCAACACTGAAGCTTTCTTT. As protein: CASSRSSAGNTEAFF.

The J gene is TRBJ1-1, the V gene TRBV4-2; D perhaps matches TRBD1 (6 bases). V was trimmed by 4 bases and J by 6 bases, leaving 12 bases between them. The CDR3 extends over 13 amino acids. Per the germline V gene, CDR1 is LGHNA and CDR2 is YNFKEQ. Written as DNA, the CDR3 is TGTGCCAGCAGCCCTACAGGGTCTGCTGAAGCTTTCTTT. Translation: CASSPTGSAEAFF.

The chain links TRBV9 to TRBJ1-5; D remains ambiguous. V was clipped by 6 bases and J by 0 bases, with 13 bases between them. The CDR3 has 15 residues. CDR1 is SGDLS and CDR2 is YYNGEE in the germline V gene. The chain's CDR3 is CASNMGFDSNQPQHF. The CDR3 DNA sequence: TGTGCCAGCAATATGGGGTTTGATAGCAATCAGCCCCAGCATTTT.

The genes are TRBV7-3 and TRBJ2-7; D unresolved. This CDR3 spans 13 amino acids. Between the trimmed V and J ends, which lost 5 bases and 7 bases, there was a span of 15 bases. CDR1 SGHTA and CDR2 FQGTGA come from the germline V gene. The chain's CDR3 is CASSRQPMGEQYF. DNA of the CDR3: TGTGCCAGCAGCCGGCAGCCGATGGGGGAGCAGTACTTC.

The chain is built from TRBV9 and TRBJ2-1; tentative D call: TRBD1 (5 bases). Trimming stripped 1 base from V and 7 bases from J, with 12 bases between. CDR1 is SGDLS, CDR2 YYNGEE, per germline. CDR3 length: 14 residues. CDR3 amino acids: CASSVQGPRNEQFF. CDR3 bases: TGTGCCAGCAGCGTACAGGGCCCCCGAAATGAGCAGTTCTTC.

V is TRBV6-5 and J is TRBJ2-1; D is undetermined. The V gene lost 7 bases and the J gene lost 2 bases, with 9 bases spanning the gap. The germline V gene has CDR1 MNHEY and CDR2 SVGAGI. The CDR3 runs 13 residues. The CDR3, as DNA: TGTGCCAGCACGGGCAGTCCCTACAATGAGCAGTTCTTC. Translation gives CASTGSPYNEQFF.

The chain combines TRBV4-2 with TRBJ2-3; 7 nucleotides agree with TRBD2. The CDR3 loop spans 15 amino acids. V trimming: 0 bases; J trimming: 0 bases; junction bases outside the gene matches: 0. Germline V gene lookup returns CDR1 LGHNA and CDR2 YNFKEQ. CDR3 sequence reads: CASSQEGGSTDTQYF. The CDR3 nucleotides are TGTGCCAGCAGCCAAGAGGGGGGGAGCACAGATACGCAGTATTTT.

The sample holds one count of this clone. V gene TRBV13 combines with J gene TRBJ2-1; no clear D gene. Per the germline V gene, CDR1 is PRHDT and CDR2 is FYEKMQ (reference sequence). There are 16 residues in the CDR3. Trimming left V 2 bases short and J 1 base short, with 12 bases between. Here the CDR3 DNA reads TGTGCCAGCAGCTTAAGTCAAGGGTGGTCCTACAATGAGCAGTTCTTC. As protein: CASSLSQGWSYNEQFF.

The chain employs TRBV13 and TRBJ1-3; D is unresolved. V was shortened by 4 bases and J by 4 bases, with 14 bases between the two germline ends. CDR1 and CDR2 from the germline V gene are PRHDT and FYEKMQ (reference sequence). The CDR3 extends over 15 amino acids. For the CDR3, the DNA is TGTGCCAGCAGCTCCCCCGGTATTTCGGGAAACACCATATATTTT. Translation: CASSSPGISGNTIYF.

The V gene is TRBV13, the J gene TRBJ1-1; perhaps TRBD1 as D (5 bases). The CDR3 contains 14 residues. Germline CDR1 and CDR2: PRHDT and FYEKMQ (reference sequence). The V end lost 2 bases, the J end lost 0 bases, and 7 bases lay between the germline ends. The CDR3 DNA follows: TGTGCCAGCAGCTTATGGGGGATGAACACTGAAGCTTTCTTT. This gives the protein CASSLWGMNTEAFF.

V gene TRBV10-3 combines with J gene TRBJ1-2; 7 bases agree with TRBD1. The CDR3 contains 16 residues. Germline lookup yields CDR1 ENHRY and CDR2 SYGVKD. V was clipped by 4 bases and J by 5 bases; unmatched bases: 13. As DNA, the CDR3 is TGTGCCATCAGTGGGAAAAGACAGGGAGGAGAATATGGCTACACCTTC. As protein: CAISGKRQGGEYGYTF.

The chain couples TRBV6-1 to TRBJ1-6; possible D gene TRBD1, 6 bases. The germline V gene has CDR1 MNHNS and CDR2 SASEGT. V was trimmed by 4 bases and J by 10 bases, leaving 23 bases between them. The CDR3 contains 17 residues. The CDR3 sequence: CASSGRRDTSLGSPLHF. Written as DNA, the CDR3 is TGTGCCAGCAGTGGACGTCGGGACACCTCCCTCGGATCACCCCTCCACTTT.

J is TRBJ1-3 and V is TRBV5-8; no reliable D call. V was pared by 1 base and J by 8 bases, with 4 bases between. This CDR3 is 11 amino acids long. Germline values: CDR1 SGHTS, CDR2 YDEGEE. The CDR3 coding sequence is TGTGCCAGCAGCTTGAGGGACACCATATATTTT. Protein sequence: CASSLRDTIYF.

J is TRBJ2-3 and V is TRBV14, with D perhaps TRBD1 (5 bases). The CDR3 has 15 amino acids. V gave up 4 bases and J gave up 2 bases, with 13 bases separating them. The germline V gene has CDR1 SGHDN and CDR2 FVKESK. DNA of the CDR3: TGTGCCAGCAGCCTCAGGGAACTCCTCACAGATACGCAGTATTTT. Translated, it gives CASSLRELLTDTQYF.

The chain links TRBV9 to TRBJ2-2; 10 positions match TRBD2. The CDR3 is 17 residues long. CDR1 and CDR2 (germline): SGDLS, YYNGEE. V dropped 0 bases and J dropped 4; count of bases not matched to a gene: 6. CDR3 DNA: TGTGCCAGCAGCGTAGAGAGGGCTAGCGGGGGCACCGGGGAGCTGTTTTTT. Its translation is CASSVERASGGTGELFF.

This clone was counted only a few times. Other DNA sequences in this specimen translate into the identical CDR3. The chain couples TRBV28 to TRBJ2-7; no clear D. The CDR3 covers 11 residues. Germline V CDR1 and CDR2: MDHEN, SYDVKM. V was cut by 4 bases and J by 2 bases, with 3 bases left in between. CDR3 residues: CASSSPYEQYF. CDR3 coding DNA: TGTGCCAGCAGTTCCCCCTACGAGCAGTACTTC. The full variable domain, completed using reference TRBV28 and TRBJ2-7, is DVKVTQSSRYLVKRTGEKVFLECVQDMDHENMFWYRQDPGLGLRLIYFSYDVKMKEKGDIPEGYSVSREKKERFSLILESASTNQTSMYLCASSSPYEQYFGPGTRLTVT.

V gene TRBV5-1 combines with J gene TRBJ2-7, with 8 bases matching TRBD1. Germline trimming cut 0 bases from V and 5 bases from J; bases unmatched to any gene: 4. CDR1 is SGHRS, CDR2 YFSETQ, per germline. The length of the CDR3 is 14 residues. DNA of the CDR3: TGCGCCAGCAGCTTGGGGACAGGGTTAAACGAGCAGTACTTC. Its translation is CASSLGTGLNEQYF.

The chain recombines TRBV10-1 with TRBJ2-5; 9 bases fit TRBD1. Trimming took 2 bases from V and 5 from J; bases not matched to a gene: 3. CDR3 length: 14 amino acids. The germline V gene has CDR1 WNHNN and CDR2 SYGVQD (reference sequence). The CDR3 DNA reads TGCGCCAGCAGTGAGGGGACAGGGAAGGAGACCCAGTACTTC. Translated: CASSEGTGKETQYF.

This clone was observed a single time. At one boundary the junction diverges from the germline segment, which might be a read error. The chain has TRBV5-1 and TRBJ1-1; D possibly corresponds to TRBD1 (6 bases). Per germline, CDR1 SGHRS and CDR2 YFSETQ. This CDR3 contains 17 residues. In nucleotides, the CDR3 is TGCGCCCGCAGCGGGGGCCCGGGGGGGGCTCTGAACACTGAAGCTTTCTTT. Encoded protein: CARSGGPGGALNTEAFF. Based on the CDR3 plus reference TRBV5-1 and TRBJ1-1, the full variable domain is KAGVTQTPRYLIKTRGQQVTLSCSPISGHRSVSWYQQTPGQGLQFLFEYFSETQRNKGNFPGRFSGRQFSNSRSEMNVSTLELGDSALYLCARSGGPGGALNTEAFFGQGTRLTVV.

The chain links TRBV7-6 to TRBJ1-6; D unresolved. V dropped 2 bases and J dropped 7 bases, with 9 bases sitting between them. Germline V CDR1 and CDR2: SGHVS, FNYEAQ. CDR3 length: 14 amino acids. The CDR3 DNA sequence: TGTGCCAGCAGCTTAAGTCAGTTGAATTCACCCCTCCACTTT. It yields the protein CASSLSQLNSPLHF.

This clone has a single count. The rearrangement uses TRBV28 and TRBJ2-2; TRBD1 matches 8 bases. The V and J ends lost 5 bases and 4 bases, in that order; junction bases with no gene match: 9. Germline V gives CDR1 MDHEN, CDR2 SYDVKM. This CDR3 region has 16 residues. CDR3 sequence (DNA): TGTGCCAGCAGTGGTAACAGGGGGTCCAGCACCGGGGAGCTGTTTTTT. Translation: CASSGNRGSSTGELFF.